Reported below is one T cell receptor (beta chain). The record originates from a study of blood T cell repertoires in COVID-19. In the original analysis: Estimation of nucleated cell counts was performed using reference gene primer amplification. The repertoire was sequenced with immunoSEQ multiplex PCR; TCRdb's copy has only in-frame clones and lacks some. V and J calls plus clone size are reproduced from that table; the DNA served to infer D and trimming. The sample has around 140,000 clones; about nine tenths are singletons. Germline V gene data show CDR1 as MDHEN and CDR2 as SYDVKM. The CDR3 has 15 amino acids. V lost 5 bases, J lost 0 bases, and 14 bases lay in between.

The source is a woman aged 45-60 years with acute or convalescent COVID-19. The chain combines TRBV28 with TRBJ2-7, with D possibly matching TRBD2 (7 bases). The sequencing input was peripheral blood. CDR3 sequence reads: CASSARGASSYEQYF. The CDR3 nucleotides read TGTGCCAGCAGTGCCCGGGGGGCCAGCTCCTACGAGCAGTACTTC.